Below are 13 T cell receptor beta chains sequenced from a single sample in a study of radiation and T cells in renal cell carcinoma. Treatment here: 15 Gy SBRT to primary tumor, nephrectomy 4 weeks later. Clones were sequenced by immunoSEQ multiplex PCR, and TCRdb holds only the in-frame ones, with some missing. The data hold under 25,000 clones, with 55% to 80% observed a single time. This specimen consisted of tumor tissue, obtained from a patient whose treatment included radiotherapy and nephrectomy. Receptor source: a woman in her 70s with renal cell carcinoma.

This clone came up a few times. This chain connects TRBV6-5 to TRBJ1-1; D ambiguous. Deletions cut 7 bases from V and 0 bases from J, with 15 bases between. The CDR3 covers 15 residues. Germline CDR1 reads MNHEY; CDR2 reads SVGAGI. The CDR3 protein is CASKLEGRMNTEAFF. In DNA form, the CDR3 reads TGTGCCAGCAAGCTAGAGGGTAGGATGAACACTGAAGCTTTCTTT.

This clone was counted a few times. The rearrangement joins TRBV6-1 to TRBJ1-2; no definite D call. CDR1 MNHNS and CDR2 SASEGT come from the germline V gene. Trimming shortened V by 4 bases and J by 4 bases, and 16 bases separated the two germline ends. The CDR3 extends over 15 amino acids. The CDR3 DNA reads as TGTGCCAGCAGTGGACGAGGACCGTCTGGCTATGGCTACACCTTC. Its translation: CASSGRGPSGYGYTF.

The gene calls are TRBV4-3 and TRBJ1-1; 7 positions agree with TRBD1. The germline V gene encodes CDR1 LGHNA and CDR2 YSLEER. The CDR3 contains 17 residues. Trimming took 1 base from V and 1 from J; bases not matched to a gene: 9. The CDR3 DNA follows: TGCGCCAGCAGCCAAGGCTTACAGGGGTTTAGGAACACTGAAGCTTTCTTT. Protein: CASSQGLQGFRNTEAFF.

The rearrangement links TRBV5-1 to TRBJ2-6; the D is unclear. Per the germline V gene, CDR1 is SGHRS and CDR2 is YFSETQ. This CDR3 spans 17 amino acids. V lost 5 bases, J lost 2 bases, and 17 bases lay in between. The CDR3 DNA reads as TGCGCCAGCAGTTTAGGTGGGTCGGGCACTGGGGCCAACGTCCTGACTTTC. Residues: CASSLGGSGTGANVLTF.

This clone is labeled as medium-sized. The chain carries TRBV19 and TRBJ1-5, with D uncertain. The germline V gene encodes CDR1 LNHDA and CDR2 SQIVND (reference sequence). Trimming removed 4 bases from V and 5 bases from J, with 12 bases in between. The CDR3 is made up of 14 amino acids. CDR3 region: CASSTTTHDQPQHF. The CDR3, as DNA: TGTGCCAGTAGTACCACGACACACGATCAGCCCCAGCATTTT.

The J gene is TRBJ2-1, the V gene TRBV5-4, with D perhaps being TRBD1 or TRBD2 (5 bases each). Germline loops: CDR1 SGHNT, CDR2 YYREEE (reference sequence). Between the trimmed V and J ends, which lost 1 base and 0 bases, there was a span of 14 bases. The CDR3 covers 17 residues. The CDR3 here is CASSLSRGPGSYNEQFF. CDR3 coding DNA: TGTGCCAGCAGCTTGAGTCGGGGACCCGGCTCCTACAATGAGCAGTTCTTC.

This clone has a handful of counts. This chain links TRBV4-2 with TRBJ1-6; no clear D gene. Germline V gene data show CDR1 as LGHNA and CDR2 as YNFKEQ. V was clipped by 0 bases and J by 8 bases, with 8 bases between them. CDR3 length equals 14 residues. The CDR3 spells CASSQDMEDSPLHF. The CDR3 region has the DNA TGTGCCAGCAGCCAAGATATGGAGGATTCACCCCTCCACTTT.

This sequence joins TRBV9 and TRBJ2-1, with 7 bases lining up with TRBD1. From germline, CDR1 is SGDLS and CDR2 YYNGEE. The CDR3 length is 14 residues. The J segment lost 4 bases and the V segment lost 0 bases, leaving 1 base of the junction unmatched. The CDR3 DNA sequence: TGTGCCAGCAGCGTAGGACAGGGTTACAATGAGCAGTTCTTC. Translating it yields CASSVGQGYNEQFF.

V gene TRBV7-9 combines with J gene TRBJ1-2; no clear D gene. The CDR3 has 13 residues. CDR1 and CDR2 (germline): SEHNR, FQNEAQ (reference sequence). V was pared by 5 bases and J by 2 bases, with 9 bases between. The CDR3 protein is CASSQDGNYGYTF. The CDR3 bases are TGTGCCAGCAGCCAAGACGGAAACTATGGCTACACCTTC.

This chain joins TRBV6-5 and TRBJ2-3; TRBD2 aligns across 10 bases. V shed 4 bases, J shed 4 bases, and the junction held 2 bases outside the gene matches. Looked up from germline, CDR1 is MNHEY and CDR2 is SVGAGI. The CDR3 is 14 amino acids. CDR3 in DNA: TGTGCCAGCAGTTCTAGCGGGGGCGCAGATACGCAGTATTTT. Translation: CASSSSGGADTQYF.

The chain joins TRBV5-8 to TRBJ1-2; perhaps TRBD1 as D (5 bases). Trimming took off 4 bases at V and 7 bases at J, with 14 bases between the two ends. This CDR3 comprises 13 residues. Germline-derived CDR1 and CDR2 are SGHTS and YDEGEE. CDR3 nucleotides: TGTGCCAGCAGCAAGAAGGGGCCCCGTGGCTACACCTTC. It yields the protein CASSKKGPRGYTF.

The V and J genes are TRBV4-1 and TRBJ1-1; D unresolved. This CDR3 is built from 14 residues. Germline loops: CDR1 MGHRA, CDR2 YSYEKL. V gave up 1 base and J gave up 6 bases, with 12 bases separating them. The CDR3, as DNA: TGCGCCAGCAGCCAAGGGCCAGGTCGGTCTGAAGCTTTCTTT. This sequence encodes CASSQGPGRSEAFF.

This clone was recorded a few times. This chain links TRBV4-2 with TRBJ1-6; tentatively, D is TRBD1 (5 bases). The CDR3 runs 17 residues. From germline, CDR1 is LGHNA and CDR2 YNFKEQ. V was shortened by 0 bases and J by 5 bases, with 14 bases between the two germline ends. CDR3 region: CASSQDTGLKDNSPLHF. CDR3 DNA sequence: TGTGCCAGCAGCCAAGATACAGGCCTAAAGGATAATTCACCCCTCCACTTT.